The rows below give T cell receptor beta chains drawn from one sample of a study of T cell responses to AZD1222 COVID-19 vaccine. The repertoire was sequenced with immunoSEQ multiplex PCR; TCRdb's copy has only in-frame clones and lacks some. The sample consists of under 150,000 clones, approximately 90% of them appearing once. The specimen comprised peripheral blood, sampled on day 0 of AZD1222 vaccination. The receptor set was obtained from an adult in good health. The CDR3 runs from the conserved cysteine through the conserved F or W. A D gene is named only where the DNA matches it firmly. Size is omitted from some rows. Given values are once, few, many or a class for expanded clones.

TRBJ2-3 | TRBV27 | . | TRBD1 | CASSPPEQGPSSTDTQYF | TGTGCCAGCAGTCCACCAGAACAGGGGCCCTCTAGCACAGATACGCAGTATTTT
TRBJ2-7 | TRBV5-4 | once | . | CASSLARDEQYF | TGTGCCAGCAGCTTGGCCCGGGACGAGCAGTACTTC
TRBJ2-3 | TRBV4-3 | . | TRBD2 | CASSQDRLAGGWDTQYF | TGCGCCAGCAGCCAAGATCGGCTAGCGGGAGGGTGGGATACGCAGTATTTT
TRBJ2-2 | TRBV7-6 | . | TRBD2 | CGSGGENTGELFF | TGTGGCAGCGGGGGGGAGAACACCGGGGAGCTGTTTTTT
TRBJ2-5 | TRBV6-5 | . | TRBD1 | CASNPFRQGRETQYF | TGTGCCAGCAACCCTTTTAGACAGGGACGGGAGACCCAGTACTTC
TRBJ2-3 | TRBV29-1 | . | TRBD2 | CSALRGVDTDTQYF | TGCAGCGCCCTCCGGGGGGTCGACACAGATACGCAGTATTTT
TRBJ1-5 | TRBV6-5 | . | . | CASSYSFRGNQPQHF | TGTGCCAGCAGTTACTCGTTCCGCGGGAATCAGCCCCAGCATTTT
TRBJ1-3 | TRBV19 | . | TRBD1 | CASKDRTTGAGNTIYF | TGTGCCAGTAAGGACAGGACGACAGGTGCGGGAAACACCATATATTTT
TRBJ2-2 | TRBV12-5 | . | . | CASGRDRDLNTGELFF | TGTGCTAGTGGTCGAGACCGGGACCTTAACACCGGGGAGCTGTTTTTT
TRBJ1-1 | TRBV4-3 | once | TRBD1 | CASSQAGGRYTEAFF | TGCGCCAGCAGCCAAGCAGGGGGCAGGTACACTGAAGCTTTCTTT
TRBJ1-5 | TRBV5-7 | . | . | CASSLAVRNQPQHF | TGTGCCAGCAGCTTGGCCGTAAGGAATCAGCCCCAGCATTTT
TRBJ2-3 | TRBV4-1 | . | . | CASSQDQGRRDTQYF | TGCGCCAGCAGCCAAGATCAGGGGAGGCGAGATACGCAGTATTTT
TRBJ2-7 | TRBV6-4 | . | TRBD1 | CASSDSTGGYEQYF | TGTGCCAGCAGTGACTCGACAGGGGGCTACGAGCAGTACTTC
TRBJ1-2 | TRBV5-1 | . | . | CASSLNRNYGYTF | TGCGCCAGCAGCTTGAACAGAAACTATGGCTACACCTTC